Listed below are T cell receptor beta chains from one sample, sequenced in a study of T-cell reconstitution after alpha-beta-depleted transplantation in children. TCRdb itself ran the PCR reads through MiXCR, one entry per CDR3 protein. The repertoire consists of about 420,000 distinct CDR3 sequences, with roughly 17% occurring once and the leading ten covering 29%. The sequencing used PBMCs, mostly from graft donor cells, collected 360 days after TCRalphabeta/CD19-depleted stem cell transplant. The receptors shown here come from a boy in the first two years of life who had a stem cell transplant for Wiskott-Aldrich syndrome, so the T cells may come from the graft donor. CDR3s include the opening cysteine and the closing phenylalanine or tryptophan. Fields, in order: CDR3 length, V gene, J gene, clone size, D gene, CDR3 DNA, CDR3 protein. The D gene is left open where the match is weak. Size is stated for part of the rows, as once, few or many counts, or as a class when the clone is expanded.

15,TRBV7-9,TRBJ2-7,NA,TRBD1,TGTGCCAGCAGCATAACCGGGACAGGGCCCCACGAGCAGTACTTC,CASSITGTGPHEQYF
15,TRBV27,TRBJ2-3,once,TRBD2,TGTGCCAGCAGTTTATCGGGGACTAGCGCTTATACGCAGTATTTT,CASSLSGTSAYTQYF
15,TRBV5-4,TRBJ1-1,NA,NA,TGTGCCAGCAGCTTCCGGGGGCGCGTCGGCCACGAAGCTTTCTTT,CASSFRGRVGHEAFF
16,TRBV5-1,TRBJ2-1,NA,TRBD2,TGCGCCAGCAGCTTGGCCCGACTAGCGGGAAACAATGAGCAGTTCTTC,CASSLARLAGNNEQFF
16,TRBV19,TRBJ2-6,NA,NA,TGTGCCAGTAGTATTGGGCCTAACCTTGGGGCCAACGTCCTGACTTTC,CASSIGPNLGANVLTF
17,TRBV10-3,TRBJ2-7,NA,NA,TGTGCCATCAGTGAGCTCGGTCCTCGGTCCCTCTCCTACGAGCAGTACTTC,CAISELGPRSLSYEQYF
18,TRBV5-1,TRBJ2-3,few,TRBD2,TGCGCCAGCAGCTGGGGACTAGCGGGGGCCTATAGCACAGATACGCAGTATTTT,CASSWGLAGAYSTDTQYF
15,TRBV10-3,TRBJ1-2,NA,NA,TGTGCCATCAACGCACGTGGGACGCCTAACTATGGCTACACCTTC,CAINARGTPNYGYTF
12,TRBV5-6,TRBJ1-1,NA,NA,TGTGCCAGCAGCTTAAACCCAATTGAAGCTTTCTTT,CASSLNPIEAFF
15,TRBV6-1,TRBJ2-3,NA,TRBD2,TGTGCCAGCAGTCCCGGAGGACTAGTGACAGATACGCAGTATTTT,CASSPGGLVTDTQYF
14,TRBV4-1,TRBJ2-7,few,NA,TGCGCCAGCAGCCTCCTCTACACCTCCTACGAGCAGTACTTC,CASSLLYTSYEQYF
14,TRBV27,TRBJ2-5,NA,NA,TGTGCCAGCAGTTTGGGCCCACGTGTTGAGACCCAGTACTTC,CASSLGPRVETQYF
13,TRBV12-3/TRBV12-4,TRBJ1-2,few,TRBD1,TGTGCCAGCAGTCGGGACAGGGGAGAGGGCTACACCTTC,CASSRDRGEGYTF
16,TRBV3-1,TRBJ2-5,few,NA,TGTGCCAGCAGCCAGATTCGAGGGCAGGTTCAAGAGACCCAGTACTTC,CASSQIRGQVQETQYF
16,TRBV5-1,TRBJ2-1,few,TRBD2,TGCGCCAGCAGCAAAGGACTAGCGGGTCTCATCGCGGAGCAGTTCTTC,CASSKGLAGLIAEQFF
13,TRBV15,TRBJ1-2,NA,NA,TGTGCCACCAGCAGAGAGAGGCCTGGGGGGCTACACTTC,CATSRERPGGLHF
14,TRBV12-3/TRBV12-4,TRBJ2-1,few,TRBD2,TGTGCCAGCAGAGATAGCGGGAGAAGGAATGAGCAGTTCTTC,CASRDSGRRNEQFF
14,TRBV6-1,TRBJ1-2,few,TRBD1,TGTGCCAGCAGAAGGACAGGGGGCGGCTATGGCTACACCTTC,CASRRTGGGYGYTF
16,TRBV18,TRBJ1-6,few,NA,TGTGCCAGCTCACCAACAGTGGGCTCCTATAATTCACCCCTCCACTTT,CASSPTVGSYNSPLHF
16,TRBV4-3,TRBJ2-7,few,TRBD1,TGCGCCAGCAGCAGAGGACCGGGACAGGGTTACTACGAGCAGTACTTC,CASSRGPGQGYYEQYF
15,TRBV7-9,TRBJ2-2,few,NA,TGTGCCAGCAGCGCGGAGGCAGGGAGAACCGGGGAGCTGTTTTTT,CASSAEAGRTGELFF
13,TRBV5-6,TRBJ2-1,NA,TRBD1,TGTGCCAGCAGGGACAGGGCAAACAATGAGCAGTTCTTC,CASRDRANNEQFF
14,TRBV10-3,TRBJ2-4,few,TRBD1,TGTGCCATCAGTGAAACTCGGGACAGGTACATTCAGTACTTC,CAISETRDRYIQYF
14,TRBV3-1,TRBJ2-1,few,NA,TGTGCCAGCAGCCAAGCAGGTCGAGACAATGAGCAGTTCTTC,CASSQAGRDNEQFF
14,TRBV20-1,TRBJ2-5,few,NA,TGCAGTGCCCGCCGGGGGGCAGGGCAAGAGACCCAGTACTTC,CSARRGAGQETQYF
21,TRBV3-1,TRBJ2-1,NA,TRBD2,TGTGCCAGCAGTCCGCCCCGTCTCAGTAGCGGGAGGGCAGGCTCCTACAATGAGCAGTTCTTC,CASSPPRLSSGRAGSYNEQFF
13,TRBV20-1,TRBJ2-3,NA,TRBD1,TGCAGTGCTCCGACAGGGGTGACAGATACGCAGTATTTT,CSAPTGVTDTQYF
16,TRBV11-2,TRBJ2-2,many,TRBD2,TGTGCCAGCAGCTTAGGGCGGGAGGGCCACACCGGGGAGCTGTTTTTT,CASSLGREGHTGELFF
17,TRBV6-2/TRBV6-3,TRBJ2-7,medium-sized,NA,TGTGCCACCCTTACCTGGAAGTTCCGGGACATCTCTCGGGAGCAGTACTTC,CATLTWKFRDISREQYF
11,TRBV15,TRBJ2-2,many,NA,TGTGCCACCAGCAGAGGGGGGGAGCTGTTTTTT,CATSRGGELFF
20,TRBV4-3,TRBJ2-1,NA,TRBD2,TGCGCCAGCAGCCAAGGGGGATCTAGCGGGAGGATAAAAAGGACCAATGAGCAGTTCTTC,CASSQGGSSGRIKRTNEQFF
14,TRBV5-1,TRBJ2-3,few,TRBD2,TGCGCCAGCAGCCGCCGGGACTATCCTTCTACGCAGTATTTT,CASSRRDYPSTQYF
14,TRBV18,TRBJ2-7,NA,TRBD2,TGTGCCAGCTCACCCGTGCTAGCGGGAGTCGAGCAGTACTTC,CASSPVLAGVEQYF
17,TRBV6-1,TRBJ2-6,few,TRBD1,TGTGCCAGCAGGGCTCGGGACAGGGTATCTGGGGCCAACGTCCTGACTTTC,CASRARDRVSGANVLTF
14,TRBV5-5,TRBJ1-2,few,NA,TGTGCCAGCAGCTTGGGACATCTTAACTATGGCTACACCTTC,CASSLGHLNYGYTF